The 27 T cell receptor beta chains listed next were all sequenced from one sample in a study of cytomegalovirus exposure and HLA in healthy donors. Use of 60 Vbeta and 13 Jbeta primers characterized the PCR. The protocol was immunoSEQ multiplex PCR, while the TCRdb copy is restricted to in-frame clones and leaves out a portion. The data hold approximately 150,000 clones, with just under 80% observed a single time. Sample: PBMCs. The receptors come from a man between 18 and 29 years old in good health and CMV-seropositive.

The chain uses TRBV29-1 and TRBJ2-7, with D perhaps TRBD1 (5 bases). The ends were cut back, 5 bases at V and 0 bases at J, with 8 bases in the middle. The CDR3 has 12 residues. Germline CDR1 SQVTM, CDR2 ANQGSEA. CDR3 sequence: CSVQGSSYEQYF. The CDR3, as DNA: TGCAGCGTTCAGGGTTCCTCCTACGAGCAGTACTTC.

This chain joins TRBV11-1 and TRBJ2-7, with a possible D match to TRBD1 (6 bases). The germline V gene has CDR1 SGHAT and CDR2 FQDESV (reference sequence). The CDR3 is made up of 15 amino acids. Trimming pared 2 bases from V and 1 base from J, leaving 12 bases between. The CDR3 coding sequence is TGTGCCAGCAGCTTACATCGGCAGGGGTCCTACGAGCAGTACTTC. This sequence encodes CASSLHRQGSYEQYF.

The chain joins TRBV10-3 to TRBJ1-1; maybe TRBD1 (6 bases). Trimming took 10 bases from V and 4 from J, leaving 16 bases between them. Germline values: CDR1 ENHRY, CDR2 SYGVKD. CDR3 length: 13 amino acids. The CDR3 loop is CATRQVGFTEAFF. The CDR3 nucleotides read TGTGCCACCCGACAGGTCGGTTTCACTGAAGCTTTCTTT.

V and J are TRBV5-1 and TRBJ2-1; D perhaps matches TRBD1 (5 bases). Germline V gene sequence: CDR1 SGHRS, CDR2 YFSETQ. Trimming took 4 bases from V and 7 from J, leaving 27 bases between them. The CDR3 is 18 residues long. The CDR3 nucleotides read TGCGCCAGCAGCAACGACATGAGCCCTAAGGGGCGTCAAAATGAGCAGTTCTTC. Protein: CASSNDMSPKGRQNEQFF.

This clone was counted between two and nine times. The chain has TRBV4-2 and TRBJ1-5, with a weak D call TRBD1 (6 bases). Between the trimmed V and J ends, which lost 7 bases and 6 bases, there was a span of 19 bases. Per the germline V gene, CDR1 is LGHNA and CDR2 is YNFKEQ. This CDR3 contains 15 residues. CDR3 sequence: CASTPSGGLSQPQHF. CDR3 in DNA: TGTGCCAGCACCCCTTCGGGGGGCTTGAGTCAGCCCCAGCATTTT.

This rearrangement joins TRBV27 to TRBJ2-1, with D perhaps TRBD2 (5 bases). This CDR3 has 11 residues. Germline loops: CDR1 MNHEY, CDR2 SMNVEV (reference sequence). The germline V and J ends were trimmed by 8 bases and 8 bases, with 10 bases remaining between them. The CDR3: CASSGLDEQFF. Written as DNA, the CDR3 is TGTGCCAGCTCGGGGTTGGATGAGCAGTTCTTC.

In its sample, this clone was seen a few times. This chain links TRBV9 with TRBJ1-1; D gene uncertain. V was pared by 0 bases and J by 0 bases, with 12 bases between. Germline CDR1 is SGDLS and CDR2 is YYNGEE. This CDR3 is 16 amino acids long. CDR3 region: CASSVADGRMNTEAFF. Written as DNA, the CDR3 is TGTGCCAGCAGCGTAGCTGATGGGAGAATGAACACTGAAGCTTTCTTT. Full variable domain (outside the CDR3, taken from reference TRBV9 and TRBJ1-1): DSGVTQTPKHLITATGQRVTLRCSPRSGDLSVYWYQQSLDQGLQFLIQYYNGEERAKGNILERFSAQQFPDLHSELNLSSLELGDSALYFCASSVADGRMNTEAFFGQGTRLTVV.

CDR3: CASSEYLDRSYEQYF. The CDR3 DNA sequence: TGTGCCAGCAGTGAATATCTTGACAGATCCTACGAGCAGTACTTC. The V gene is TRBV2, the J gene TRBJ2-7; the D gene is possibly TRBD1 (5 bases). Germline CDR1 reads SNHLY; CDR2 reads FYNNEI. The CDR3 contains 15 residues. V lost 2 bases and J lost 1, with 12 bases in between.

The rearrangement uses TRBV11-2 and TRBJ2-1, with a tentative D call TRBD2 (6 bases). Trimming took off 8 bases at V and 3 bases at J, with 11 bases between the two ends. Germline V CDR1 and CDR2: SGHAT, FQNNGV. This CDR3 contains 13 residues. The CDR3 DNA is TGTGCCAGCGGCGGGGACCTCTACAATGAGCAGTTCTTC. Amino acids: CASGGDLYNEQFF.

A single count supports this clone. The V and J genes are TRBV28 and TRBJ2-5; TRBD2 matches 13 bases. The CDR3 extends over 15 amino acids. V gave up 2 bases and J gave up 5 bases; unmatched junction bases: 2. Germline CDR1 reads MDHEN; CDR2 reads SYDVKM. CDR3 in amino acids: CASSLRTSGSETQYF. CDR3 in DNA: TGTGCCAGCAGTTTACGGACTAGCGGGAGCGAGACCCAGTACTTC.

This chain links TRBV7-8 with TRBJ2-3, with D possibly TRBD2 on 7 matching bases. V dropped 5 bases and J dropped 3 bases, with 15 bases sitting between them. The germline gives CDR1 SGHVS, CDR2 FQNEAQ. The CDR3 is 15 amino acids. This chain's CDR3 is CASSPVGGPTDTQYF. CDR3 bases: TGTGCCAGCAGCCCAGTGGGGGGGCCGACAGATACGCAGTATTTT. Drawing the rest from reference TRBV7-8 and TRBJ2-3, the complete variable domain is GAGVSQSPRYKVAKRGQDVALRCDPISGHVSLFWYQQALGQGPEFLTYFQNEAQLDKSGLPSDRFFAERPEGSVSTLKIQRTQQEDSAVYLCASSPVGGPTDTQYFGPGTRLTVL.

Comments on this clone: The final CDR3 position lacks the conserved phenylalanine or tryptophan, pointing to a likely read error. The chain carries TRBV4-2 and TRBJ1-6; 8 positions match TRBD1. Germline loops: CDR1 LGHNA, CDR2 YNFKEQ. This CDR3 is 17 amino acids long. The junction had 8 bases not matched to a gene; V was cut back by 0 bases and J by 7 bases. CDR3 DNA sequence: TGTGCCAGCAGCCAAGAAAGGTCCGACAGGGGAAATTCACCCCTCCACCTT. Encoded protein: CASSQERSDRGNSPLHL.

This chain links TRBV6-6 with TRBJ1-4; a weak D match, TRBD1 (5 bases). The CDR3 extends over 15 amino acids. The germline V and J ends were trimmed by 7 bases and 2 bases, with 14 bases remaining between them. From germline, CDR1 is MNHNY and CDR2 SVGAGI (reference sequence). The CDR3 here is CASKVIGGTNEKLFF. CDR3 nucleotides: TGTGCCAGCAAGGTCATCGGGGGGACTAATGAAAAACTGTTTTTT.

The J gene is TRBJ2-5, the V gene TRBV27; D possibly corresponds to TRBD2 (6 bases). CDR1 is MNHEY, CDR2 SMNVEV, per germline (reference sequence). The length of the CDR3 is 15 residues. With 0 bases removed from V and 5 bases from J, the gap between germline ends came to 13 bases. The CDR3: CASSLSFDRGETQYF. CDR3 DNA sequence: TGTGCCAGCAGTTTATCTTTTGACCGGGGGGAGACCCAGTACTTC.

The rearrangement uses TRBV6-4 and TRBJ1-4, with 8 positions matching TRBD1. Trimming at V came to 7 bases and at J to 3 bases, leaving 4 bases not matched to a gene. In germline, CDR1 is MRHNA, CDR2 SNTAGT. The CDR3 sequence is 14 residues long. CDR3 sequence reads: CASTPGQANEKLFF. CDR3 in DNA: TGTGCCAGCACTCCGGGACAGGCTAATGAAAAACTGTTTTTT.

The CDR3 sequence is CASSLPPTGGGGEQYF. The CDR3 bases are TGTGCCAGCAGCTTACCCCCAACCGGAGGCGGGGGCGAGCAGTACTTC. The chain joins TRBV7-2 to TRBJ2-7; 7 bases line up with TRBD2. The trim removed 2 bases at V and 6 bases at J, leaving 13 bases unmatched. Germline lookup yields CDR1 SGHTA and CDR2 FQGNSA. This CDR3 comprises 16 residues.

The rearrangement joins TRBV25-1 to TRBJ1-5; D gene unclear. Trimming stripped 2 bases from V and 3 bases from J, with 5 bases between. The CDR3 spans 13 residues. The germline V gene has CDR1 MGHDK and CDR2 SYGVNS. The CDR3 bases are TGTGCCAGCAGTGAACGTAACAATCAGCCCCAGCATTTT. As protein: CASSERNNQPQHF.

This chain connects TRBV11-2 to TRBJ2-1; no reliable D call. V was cut by 5 bases and J by 4 bases, with 9 bases left in between. This CDR3 comprises 13 residues. The V gene's germline CDR1 is SGHAT and CDR2 FQNNGV. DNA of the CDR3: TGTGCCAGCAGCCGGCCAGGTTACAATGAGCAGTTCTTC. Translation: CASSRPGYNEQFF.

This clone was seen more than once but under ten times. The chain combines TRBV7-6 with TRBJ1-5; 7 nucleotides line up with TRBD1. This CDR3 is built from 13 residues. The germline V gene encodes CDR1 SGHVS and CDR2 FNYEAQ. Germline trimming cut 5 bases from V and 4 bases from J; bases unmatched to any gene: 2. This chain's CDR3 is CASSEGQNQPQHF. CDR3 DNA: TGTGCCAGCAGCGAGGGACAGAATCAGCCCCAGCATTTT.

The chain links TRBV5-4 to TRBJ2-4, with 9 bases fitting TRBD2. After removal of 9 bases from V and 10 bases from J, the junction contained 11 bases not matched to a gene. The CDR3 is made up of 13 amino acids. Germline CDR1 SGHNT, CDR2 YYREEE (reference sequence). CDR3 region: CAMSSGRGWIQYF. The CDR3 DNA sequence: TGTGCCATGAGTAGCGGGAGAGGTTGGATTCAGTACTTC.

The chain joins TRBV5-8 to TRBJ2-3, with D possibly TRBD2 on 6 matching bases. Germline-derived CDR1 and CDR2 are SGHTS and YDEGEE. There are 12 residues in the CDR3. V lost 6 bases, J lost 12 bases, and 17 bases lay in between. The CDR3 coding sequence is TGTGCCAGCACCGCAAAGGTGGGAGGACAGTATTTT. Protein: CASTAKVGGQYF.

This clone was observed once. This chain joins TRBV7-9 and TRBJ2-5; 7 nucleotides match TRBD2. Germline assignment: CDR1 SEHNR and CDR2 FQNEAQ (reference sequence). The CDR3 runs 13 residues. Trimming took 4 bases from V and 4 from J; bases not matched to a gene: 3. The CDR3 protein is CASSSGGGETQYF. Here the CDR3 DNA reads TGTGCCAGCAGCTCGGGGGGTGGAGAGACCCAGTACTTC.

V gene TRBV27 combines with J gene TRBJ2-3, with D uncertain. This CDR3 is built from 12 residues. V shed 0 bases and J shed 6 bases, with 4 bases lying between them. Germline loops: CDR1 MNHEY, CDR2 SMNVEV (reference sequence). Here the CDR3 reads CASSLSGDTQYF. CDR3 coding DNA: TGTGCCAGCAGTTTATCTGGCGATACGCAGTATTTT.

This clone was seen repeatedly, ten times or more. The chain recombines TRBV4-2 with TRBJ2-7; D is perhaps TRBD1 (6 bases). V dropped 1 base and J dropped 5 bases, with 15 bases sitting between them. Germline CDR1 and CDR2: LGHNA and YNFKEQ. The CDR3 totals 15 residues. The CDR3 protein is CASSQGVGASDEQYF. The CDR3 nucleotides read TGTGCCAGCAGCCAAGGGGTGGGGGCCTCGGACGAGCAGTACTTC.

This clone was counted a few times. The rearrangement links TRBV7-2 to TRBJ2-3; 11 positions match TRBD2. The germline V gene encodes CDR1 SGHTA and CDR2 FQGNSA. The J segment lost 3 bases and the V segment lost 5 bases, leaving 4 bases of the junction unmatched. The CDR3 totals 15 residues. The DNA of the CDR3 is TGTGCCAGCAGCGTGGGACTAGCGGAGACAGATACGCAGTATTTT. Amino acid sequence: CASSVGLAETDTQYF. Drawing the rest from reference TRBV7-2 and TRBJ2-3, the complete variable domain is GAGVSQSPSNKVTEKGKDVELRCDPISGHTALYWYRQSLGQGLEFLIYFQGNSAPDKSGLPSDRFSAERTGGSVSTLTIQRTQQEDSAVYLCASSVGLAETDTQYFGPGTRLTVL.

The chain uses TRBV5-1 and TRBJ1-6; unclear D gene. CDR1 is SGHRS and CDR2 is YFSETQ in the germline V gene. The CDR3 is 15 residues long. Trimming left V 4 bases short and J 8 bases short, with 16 bases between. The CDR3 loop is CASSNSGSSDSPLHF. The DNA for the CDR3 is TGCGCCAGCAGCAACTCCGGGTCTTCCGATTCACCCCTCCACTTT.

This clone was seen a handful of times. The V and J genes are TRBV10-3 and TRBJ2-5, with 7 bases that match TRBD1. The CDR3 extends over 12 amino acids. J was trimmed by 5 bases and V by 6 bases; bases with no gene match: 3. Germline assignment: CDR1 ENHRY and CDR2 SYGVKD. The CDR3 spells CAIRGGRETQYF. CDR3 nucleotides: TGTGCCATCAGAGGGGGCCGGGAGACCCAGTACTTC.